The subject of this entry is one TCR beta chain. The junction had 3 bases not matched to a gene; V was cut back by 2 bases and J by 2 bases. This CDR3 has 16 amino acids. Germline loops: CDR1 MNHEY, CDR2 SVGAGI. Some clones are missing from TCRdb's copy, which holds only in-frame ones; the method was immunoSEQ multiplex PCR. The table lists 200,000 to 300,000 clones, approximately 83% of them singletons. These data are taken from a study of blood T cell repertoires in COVID-19. Overall study: Samples representing acute and convalescent COVID-19 were sourced from the United States, Italy and Spain.

The TCR originated in a human donor in a cohort sampled during active COVID-19. Sequenced input: peripheral blood. The V call is TRBV6-5, the J call TRBJ2-1, with 10 bases matching TRBD2. CDR3 in amino acids: CASSYSLAGAYNEQFF. The CDR3 region has the DNA TGTGCCAGCAGTTACAGTCTAGCGGGGGCCTACAATGAGCAGTTCTTC.